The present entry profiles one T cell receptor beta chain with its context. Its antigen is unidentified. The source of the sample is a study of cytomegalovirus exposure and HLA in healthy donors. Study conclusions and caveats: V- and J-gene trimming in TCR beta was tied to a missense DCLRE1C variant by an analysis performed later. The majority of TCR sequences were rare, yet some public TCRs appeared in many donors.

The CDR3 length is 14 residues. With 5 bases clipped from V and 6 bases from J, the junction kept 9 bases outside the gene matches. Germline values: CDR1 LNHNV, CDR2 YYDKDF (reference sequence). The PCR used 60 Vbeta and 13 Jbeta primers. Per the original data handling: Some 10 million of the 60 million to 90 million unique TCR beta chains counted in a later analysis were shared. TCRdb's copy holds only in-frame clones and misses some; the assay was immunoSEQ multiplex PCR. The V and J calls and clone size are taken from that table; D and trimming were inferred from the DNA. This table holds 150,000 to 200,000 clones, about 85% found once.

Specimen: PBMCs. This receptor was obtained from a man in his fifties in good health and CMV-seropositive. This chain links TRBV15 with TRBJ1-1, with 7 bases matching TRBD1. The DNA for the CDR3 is TGTGCCACCAGCGTACAGGGGAGTAGGGCTGAAGCTTTCTTT. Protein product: CATSVQGSRAEAFF. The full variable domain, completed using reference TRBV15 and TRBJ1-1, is DAMVIQNPRYQVTQFGKPVTLSCSQTLNHNVMYWYQQKSSQAPKLLFHYYDKDFNNEADTPDNFQSRRPNTSFCFLDIRSPGLGDTAMYLCATSVQGSRAEAFFGQGTRLTVV.